The subject of this entry is one T cell receptor beta chain. This sample was taken from a study of blood T cell repertoires in COVID-19. As for the study in general: Sites in the United States, Italy and Spain provided acute and convalescent COVID-19 samples.

Libraries were prepared by immunoSEQ multiplex PCR; TCRdb keeps only in-frame clonotypes and omits some of them. There are 160,000 or so clones in the sample; 65% to 85% occur only once, and about 5.8% lies in the top ten. This study enrolled people aged 18 to 89 from around 25 US geographic areas. Which cohort a participant joined came from the clinical history participants gave. The CDR3 runs to 14 residues. V shed 1 base and J shed 5 bases, with 8 bases lying between them. The germline gives CDR1 SEHNR, CDR2 FQNEAQ (reference sequence). The gene calls are TRBV7-9 and TRBJ1-4; no firm D call. The sample consisted of PBMCs or T cells enriched from blood (not recorded which). The source is a woman aged 40-49 years with acute COVID-19. The CDR3 sequence is CASSLEHRNEKLFF. Written as DNA, the CDR3 is TGTGCCAGCAGCTTAGAGCACAGAAATGAAAAACTGTTTTTT.